This T cell receptor (beta chain) originates from a study of blood T cell repertoires in COVID-19. Study processing details: Reference gene primers were amplified, and this amplification served to estimate nucleated cell counts. Clones were sequenced by immunoSEQ multiplex PCR, and TCRdb holds only the in-frame ones, with some missing. V and J calls plus clone size are reproduced from that table; the DNA served to infer D and trimming. The sample shows approximately 250,000 clones, about 88% of them seen only once. The sample taken for sequencing was peripheral blood. The sequence was obtained from a man aged 40-49 years with acute or convalescent COVID-19.

The CDR3 sequence is CATSRDYDDRRAGNTIYF. The CDR3 nucleotides are TGTGCCACCAGCAGAGATTACGATGACAGGAGAGCTGGAAACACCATATATTTT. The genes are TRBV15 and TRBJ1-3, with TRBD1 as a possible D gene (6 bases). From germline, CDR1 is LNHNV and CDR2 YYDKDF (reference sequence). The CDR3 covers 18 residues. The V end was cut by 0 bases, the J end by 2 bases, with 17 bases between.